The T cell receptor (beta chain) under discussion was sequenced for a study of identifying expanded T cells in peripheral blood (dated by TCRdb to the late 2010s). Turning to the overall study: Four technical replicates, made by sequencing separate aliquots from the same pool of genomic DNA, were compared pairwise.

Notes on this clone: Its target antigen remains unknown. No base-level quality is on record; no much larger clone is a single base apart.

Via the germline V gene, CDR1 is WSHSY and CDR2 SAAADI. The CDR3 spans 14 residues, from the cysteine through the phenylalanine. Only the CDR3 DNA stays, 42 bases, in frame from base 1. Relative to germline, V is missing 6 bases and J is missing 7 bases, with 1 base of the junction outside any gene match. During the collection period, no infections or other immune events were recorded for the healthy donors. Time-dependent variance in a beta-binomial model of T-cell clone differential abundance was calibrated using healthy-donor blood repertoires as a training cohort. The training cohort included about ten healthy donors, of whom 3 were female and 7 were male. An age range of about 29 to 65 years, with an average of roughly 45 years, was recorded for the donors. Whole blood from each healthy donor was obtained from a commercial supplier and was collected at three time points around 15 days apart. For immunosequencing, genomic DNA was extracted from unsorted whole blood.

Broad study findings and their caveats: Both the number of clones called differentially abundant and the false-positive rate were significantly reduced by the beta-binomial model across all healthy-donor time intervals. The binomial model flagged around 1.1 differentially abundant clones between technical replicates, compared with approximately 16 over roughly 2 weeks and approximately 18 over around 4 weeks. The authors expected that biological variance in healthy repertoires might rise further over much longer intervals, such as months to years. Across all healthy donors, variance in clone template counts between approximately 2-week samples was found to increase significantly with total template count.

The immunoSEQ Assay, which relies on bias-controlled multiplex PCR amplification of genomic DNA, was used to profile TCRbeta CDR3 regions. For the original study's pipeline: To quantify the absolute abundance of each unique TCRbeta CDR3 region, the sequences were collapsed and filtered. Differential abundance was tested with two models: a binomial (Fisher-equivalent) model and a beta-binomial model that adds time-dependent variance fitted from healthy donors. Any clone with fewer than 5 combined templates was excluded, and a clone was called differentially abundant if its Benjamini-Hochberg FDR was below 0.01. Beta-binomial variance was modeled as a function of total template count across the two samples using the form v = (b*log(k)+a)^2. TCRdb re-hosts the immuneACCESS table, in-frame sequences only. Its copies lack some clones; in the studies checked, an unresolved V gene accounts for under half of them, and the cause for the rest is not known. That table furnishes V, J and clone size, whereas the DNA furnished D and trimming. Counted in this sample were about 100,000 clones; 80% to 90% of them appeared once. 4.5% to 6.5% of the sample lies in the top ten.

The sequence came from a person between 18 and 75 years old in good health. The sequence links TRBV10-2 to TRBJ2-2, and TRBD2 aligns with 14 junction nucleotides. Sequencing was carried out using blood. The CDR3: CASRTSGGVGELFF. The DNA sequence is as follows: TGCGCCAGCAGGACTAGCGGGGGGGTCGGGGAGCTGTTTTTT.